The sequence of this T cell receptor (beta chain) was determined in a study of T cells after yellow fever vaccination. Findings and caveats of the study: One caveat is that FACS-sorted repertoires could contain abundant clonotypes contaminating from the bulk population.

Germline values: CDR1 SGHDN, CDR2 FVKESK. J lost 1 base, V lost 2 bases, and 2 bases had no gene match. CDR3 length: 15 residues. As concerns this clonotype: What it recognizes is unknown.

TCRdb used MiXCR to reprocess the 5' RACE reads, holding one entry per CDR3 protein. The data show some 600,000 distinct CDR3 sequences, 9% to 15% seen once. The sequenced sample was PBMCs, obtained on the day of the yellow fever booster vaccination. This chain uses TRBV14 with TRBJ2-3, with 8 bases matching TRBD2. The sequence came from a man younger than 40 who received the YFV17D yellow fever vaccine. The CDR3 is CASSQPAGGTDTQYF. CDR3 DNA: TGTGCCAGCAGCCAACCAGCGGGGGGCACAGATACGCAGTATTTT.